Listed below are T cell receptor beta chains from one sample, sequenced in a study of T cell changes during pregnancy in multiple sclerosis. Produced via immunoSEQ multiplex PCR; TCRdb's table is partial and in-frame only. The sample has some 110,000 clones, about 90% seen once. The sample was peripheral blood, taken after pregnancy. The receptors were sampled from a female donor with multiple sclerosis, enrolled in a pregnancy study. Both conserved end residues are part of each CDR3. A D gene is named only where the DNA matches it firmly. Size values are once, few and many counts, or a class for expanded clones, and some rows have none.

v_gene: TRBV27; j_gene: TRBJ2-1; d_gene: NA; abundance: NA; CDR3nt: TGTGCCAGCAGCTATAATGTGTTAGATGAGCAGTTCTTC; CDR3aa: CASSYNVLDEQFF
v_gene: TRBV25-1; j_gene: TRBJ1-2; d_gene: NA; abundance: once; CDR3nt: TGTGCCAGCAGTGACACTAGTAACTATGGCTACACCTTC; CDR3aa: CASSDTSNYGYTF
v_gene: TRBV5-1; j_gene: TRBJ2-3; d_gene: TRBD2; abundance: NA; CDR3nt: TGCGCCAGCAGCTCTACGACTAGCGGAAGCACAGATACGCAGTATTTT; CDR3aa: CASSSTTSGSTDTQYF
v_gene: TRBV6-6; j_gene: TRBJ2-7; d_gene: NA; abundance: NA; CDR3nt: TGTGCCAGCAGTTACTCGACTTACGAGCAGTACTTC; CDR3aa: CASSYSTYEQYF
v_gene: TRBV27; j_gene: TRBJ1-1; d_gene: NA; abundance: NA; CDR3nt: TGTGCCAGCAGACGAGTTGAGGGCACTGAAGCTTTCTTT; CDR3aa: CASRRVEGTEAFF
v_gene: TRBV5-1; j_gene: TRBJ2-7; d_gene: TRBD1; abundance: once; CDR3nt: TGCGCCAGCAGCTCGACCGGGACAGTTCCTTACGAGCAGTACTTC; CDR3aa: CASSSTGTVPYEQYF
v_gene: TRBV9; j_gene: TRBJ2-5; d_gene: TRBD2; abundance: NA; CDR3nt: TGTGCCAGCAGCGGGACTAGCGGGGGGGAGACCCAGTACTTC; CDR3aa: CASSGTSGGETQYF
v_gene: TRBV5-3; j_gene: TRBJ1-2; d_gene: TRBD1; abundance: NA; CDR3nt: TGTGCCAGAAGCCCGGACAGGGCTCCCACCTCTAACTATGGCTACACCTTC; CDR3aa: CARSPDRAPTSNYGYTF
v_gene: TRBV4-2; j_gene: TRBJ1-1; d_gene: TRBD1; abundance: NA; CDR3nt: TGTGCCAGCAGCCAAGATCTCGGACAGGGTACTTTCTTT; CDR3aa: CASSQDLGQGTFF
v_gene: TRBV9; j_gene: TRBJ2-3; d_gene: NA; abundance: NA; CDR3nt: TGTGCCAGCAGCATGCGGGGACGGCGCACAGATACGCAGTATTTT; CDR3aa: CASSMRGRRTDTQYF
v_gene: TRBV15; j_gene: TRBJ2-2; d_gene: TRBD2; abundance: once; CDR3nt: TGTGCCACCAGCAGAGATCGGGGGGGGGCGAACACCGGGGAGCTGTTTTTT; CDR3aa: CATSRDRGGANTGELFF
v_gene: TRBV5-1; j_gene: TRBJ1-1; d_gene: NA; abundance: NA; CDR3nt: TGCGCCAGCAGCTTGGAATCAGGGAACACTGAAGCTTTCTTT; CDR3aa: CASSLESGNTEAFF
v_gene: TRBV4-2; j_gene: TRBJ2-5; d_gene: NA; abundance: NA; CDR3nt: TGTGCCAGCAGCCAAGATCTACGTGAGACCCAGTACTTC; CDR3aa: CASSQDLRETQYF
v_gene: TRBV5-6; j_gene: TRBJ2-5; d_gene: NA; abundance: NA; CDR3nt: TGTGCCAGCAACTACGGGGGTAGGGGGCGAGGAGAGACCCAGTACTTC; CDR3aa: CASNYGGRGRGETQYF
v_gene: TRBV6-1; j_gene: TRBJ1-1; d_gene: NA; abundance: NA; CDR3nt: TGTGCCAGCAGTGGAATTAGGGGAGGGGCTGAAGCTTTCTTT; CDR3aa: CASSGIRGGAEAFF
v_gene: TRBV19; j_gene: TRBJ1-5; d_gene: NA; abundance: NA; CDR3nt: TGTGCCAGTAGTGGGGGGGCAGGGGTGATTAGCAATCAGCCCCAGCATTTT; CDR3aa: CASSGGAGVISNQPQHF
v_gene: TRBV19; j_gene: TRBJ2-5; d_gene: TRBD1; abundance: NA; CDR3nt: TGTGCCAGTAGGAGGACAGGGGGAATGGAGACCCAGTACTTC; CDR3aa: CASRRTGGMETQYF